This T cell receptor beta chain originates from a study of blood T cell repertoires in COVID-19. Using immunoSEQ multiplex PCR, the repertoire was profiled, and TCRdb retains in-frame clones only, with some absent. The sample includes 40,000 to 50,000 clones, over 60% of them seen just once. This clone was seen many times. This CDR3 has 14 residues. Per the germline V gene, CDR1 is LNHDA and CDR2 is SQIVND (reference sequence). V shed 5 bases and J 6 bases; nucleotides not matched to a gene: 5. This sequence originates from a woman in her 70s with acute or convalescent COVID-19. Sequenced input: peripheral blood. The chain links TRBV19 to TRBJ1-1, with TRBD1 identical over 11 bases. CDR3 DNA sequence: TGTGCCAGTAGTCCCGGGACAGGGGGTTCTGAAGCTTTCTTT. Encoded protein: CASSPGTGGSEAFF. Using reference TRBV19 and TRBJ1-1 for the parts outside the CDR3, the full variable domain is DGGITQSPKYLFRKEGQNVTLSCEQNLNHDAMYWYRQDPGQGLRLIYYSQIVNDFQKGDIAEGYSVSREKKESFPLTVTSAQKNPTAFYLCASSPGTGGSEAFFGQGTRLTVV.